This passage covers 28 T cell receptor beta chains from one sample sequenced in a study of cytomegalovirus exposure and HLA in healthy donors. The PCR made use of 60 Vbeta and 13 Jbeta primers. TCRdb's copy holds only in-frame clones and misses some; the assay was immunoSEQ multiplex PCR. Its clone listing holds 70,000 or so clones. Sequencing was performed on PBMCs. The source of these receptors is a female donor in good health and CMV-seropositive.

This chain links TRBV6-5 with TRBJ1-5, with D tentatively TRBD1 (5 bases). The CDR3 covers 13 residues. From germline, CDR1 is MNHEY and CDR2 SVGAGI. V lost 2 bases, J lost 9 bases, and 11 bases lay in between. The CDR3 reads CASSYEGGGPQHF. The CDR3 nucleotides are TGTGCCAGCAGTTACGAGGGCGGGGGGCCCCAGCATTTT.

About this clone itself: The junction departs from the called germline gene at one end, perhaps through a read error. This rearrangement joins TRBV7-2 to TRBJ2-1; D possibly corresponds to TRBD2 (5 bases). Germline loops: CDR1 SGHTA, CDR2 FQGNSA. The CDR3 length is 12 residues. The DNA of the CDR3 is TGTGCCAGCAGATTAGCGAGGAATGAGCAGTTCTTC. Translation gives CASRLARNEQFF.

The CDR3 DNA reads TGCGCCAGCAGCCAAGAGGGGACTACCGACTACGAGCAGTACTTC. It encodes CASSQEGTTDYEQYF. The genes are TRBV4-1 and TRBJ2-7; 7 bases match TRBD2. This CDR3 spans 15 amino acids. Germline V gene sequence: CDR1 MGHRA, CDR2 YSYEKL. J lost 3 bases, V lost 0 bases, and 5 bases had no gene match.

The CDR3 region has the DNA TGTGCCAGTAGTATAGACGGGAGGAACACTGAAGCTTTCTTT. Translation: CASSIDGRNTEAFF. The rearrangement uses TRBV19 and TRBJ1-1; D gene unclear. Germline loops: CDR1 LNHDA, CDR2 SQIVND (reference sequence). Between the trimmed V and J ends, which lost 0 bases and 1 base, there was a span of 6 bases. This CDR3 is 14 amino acids long.

This clone is medium-sized by frequency. CDR3 nucleotides: TGTGCCAGCAGCTTAGCGCCTAAGCTGTACTTC. This sequence encodes CASSLAPKLYF. The V and J genes are TRBV11-3 and TRBJ2-7; D remains unclear. The CDR3 is 11 amino acids. Trimming stripped 1 base from V and 12 bases from J, with 10 bases between. CDR1 and CDR2 from the germline V gene are SGHNT and YENEEA.

The chain combines TRBV7-9 with TRBJ1-6; D gene unclear. Germline V gives CDR1 SEHNR, CDR2 FQNEAQ (reference sequence). This CDR3 spans 15 amino acids. V was pared by 2 bases and J by 7 bases, with 12 bases between. The DNA of the CDR3 is TGTGCCAGCAGCTTAACCTCTCTAGGAAATTCACCCCTCCACTTT. Residues: CASSLTSLGNSPLHF.

As DNA, the CDR3 is TGTGCCAGCAGCCCAAGGGACAGATCACCCCTCCACTTT. Amino acid sequence: CASSPRDRSPLHF. The rearrangement links TRBV7-2 to TRBJ1-6; 7 bases map to TRBD1. V was clipped by 5 bases and J by 10 bases; unmatched bases: 5. This CDR3 is built from 13 residues. CDR1 SGHTA and CDR2 FQGNSA come from the germline V gene.

V usage is TRBV25-1 and J usage is TRBJ1-2, with 8 bases lining up with TRBD1. CDR1 and CDR2 (germline): MGHDK, SYGVNS. With V trimmed by 4 bases and J by 4 bases, 5 bases remained unmatched. There are 14 residues in the CDR3. CDR3 sequence (DNA): TGTGCCAGCAGTGTGGGAGGACAGGGCTATGGCTACACCTTC. Protein: CASSVGGQGYGYTF.

The chain recombines TRBV6-1 with TRBJ1-1; D unclear. Germline V CDR1 and CDR2: MNHNS, SASEGT. The CDR3 spans 15 residues. V was trimmed by 0 bases and J by 1 base, leaving 9 bases between them. CDR3 nucleotides: TGTGCCAGCAGTGAAGCCCCTGCGGAGAACACTGAAGCTTTCTTT. Protein sequence: CASSEAPAENTEAFF.

V is TRBV19 and J is TRBJ2-1; possible D gene TRBD1, 5 bases. This CDR3 region has 15 residues. V dropped 3 bases and J dropped 0 bases, with 9 bases sitting between them. Per the germline V gene, CDR1 is LNHDA and CDR2 is SQIVND (reference sequence). Written as DNA, the CDR3 is TGTGCCAGTAGTATCTGGACATTCTCCTACAATGAGCAGTTCTTC. Translating it yields CASSIWTFSYNEQFF.

This chain joins TRBV28 and TRBJ1-1, with a weak D call TRBD1 (6 bases). The V end was cut by 4 bases, the J end by 5 bases, with 17 bases between. The germline V gene has CDR1 MDHEN and CDR2 SYDVKM. The CDR3 runs 15 residues. CDR3 nucleotide sequence: TGTGCCAGCAGTTACTTATCGGGGGGCGTTACTGAAGCTTTCTTT. Residues: CASSYLSGGVTEAFF.

As to this clone: This specimen includes other DNA sequences encoding the same CDR3. The V gene is TRBV4-1, the J gene TRBJ1-1; no firm D call. V dropped 1 base and J dropped 0 bases, with 9 bases sitting between them. Germline CDR1 and CDR2: MGHRA and YSYEKL. This CDR3 has 15 residues. The CDR3 nucleotides are TGCGCCAGCAGCCAAGTAACCACAATGAACACTGAAGCTTTCTTT. Translating gives CASSQVTTMNTEAFF.

The DNA of the CDR3 is TGTGCCAGCAGCCCAACTAACCCAGGACAGGAGCAGTACTTC. It translates to CASSPTNPGQEQYF. V gene TRBV14 combines with J gene TRBJ2-7; D is possibly TRBD1 (6 bases). Germline V lookup: CDR1 SGHDN, CDR2 FVKESK. The CDR3 has 14 residues. Trimming cost V 4 bases and J 7 bases, with 17 bases left between them.

The chain recombines TRBV19 with TRBJ1-2; 7 positions match TRBD1. This CDR3 comprises 15 residues. J was trimmed by 5 bases and V by 3 bases; bases with no gene match: 9. Germline CDR1 reads LNHDA; CDR2 reads SQIVND (reference sequence). For the CDR3, the DNA is TGTGCCAGTAGTATTGCCGGGGACAGCTTATATGGCTACACCTTC. Translating it yields CASSIAGDSLYGYTF. Combining the CDR3 with reference TRBV19 and TRBJ1-2 gives the whole variable domain DGGITQSPKYLFRKEGQNVTLSCEQNLNHDAMYWYRQDPGQGLRLIYYSQIVNDFQKGDIAEGYSVSREKKESFPLTVTSAQKNPTAFYLCASSIAGDSLYGYTFGSGTRLTVV.

Here the CDR3 reads CASSQAWNTEAFF. The CDR3 DNA reads TGTGCCAGTAGTCAGGCCTGGAACACTGAAGCTTTCTTT. The chain employs TRBV19 and TRBJ1-1; no definite D call. CDR1 is LNHDA, CDR2 SQIVND, per germline (reference sequence). The CDR3 runs to 13 residues. The ends were cut back, 5 bases at V and 1 base at J, with 8 bases in the middle.

The chain recombines TRBV10-3 with TRBJ2-2; 11 positions match TRBD2. Trimming at V came to 10 bases and at J to 0 bases, leaving 10 bases not matched to a gene. Germline-derived CDR1 and CDR2 are ENHRY and SYGVKD. The CDR3 loop spans 17 amino acids. The CDR3 DNA follows: TGTGCCACACACATTAGGGGACTAGCGGCGAACACCGGGGAGCTGTTTTTT. It is translated as CATHIRGLAANTGELFF.

This chain's CDR3 is CASSYRGTGFSNQPQHF. Written as DNA, the CDR3 is TGTGCCAGCAGTTACCGTGGGACAGGGTTTAGCAATCAGCCCCAGCATTTT. J is TRBJ1-5 and V is TRBV28, with TRBD1 matching over 9 bases. Trimming at V came to 4 bases and at J to 0 bases, leaving 7 bases not matched to a gene. CDR1 is MDHEN and CDR2 is SYDVKM in the germline V gene. This CDR3 is 17 amino acids long. The whole variable domain, remainder taken from reference TRBV28 and TRBJ1-5, is DVKVTQSSRYLVKRTGEKVFLECVQDMDHENMFWYRQDPGLGLRLIYFSYDVKMKEKGDIPEGYSVSREKKERFSLILESASTNQTSMYLCASSYRGTGFSNQPQHFGDGTRLSIL.

The V and J genes are TRBV28 and TRBJ1-6; D not certain. V was cut by 8 bases and J by 7 bases, with 18 bases left in between. This CDR3 region has 15 residues. Per germline, CDR1 MDHEN and CDR2 SYDVKM. The CDR3 coding sequence is TGTGCCAGCGTCCTAGGAGGGTTGGGGAATTCACCCCTCCACTTT. Its translation: CASVLGGLGNSPLHF. The complete variable domain, with remaining parts taken from reference TRBV28 and TRBJ1-6, reads DVKVTQSSRYLVKRTGEKVFLECVQDMDHENMFWYRQDPGLGLRLIYFSYDVKMKEKGDIPEGYSVSREKKERFSLILESASTNQTSMYLCASVLGGLGNSPLHFGNGTRLTVT.

This chain uses TRBV18 with TRBJ1-1; no firm D call. Germline-derived CDR1 and CDR2 are KGHSH and LQKENI. This CDR3 spans 14 amino acids. V dropped 5 bases and J dropped 3 bases, with 13 bases sitting between them. The CDR3 DNA sequence: TGTGCCAGCTCATCGAGGGATCTACACACTGAAGCTTTCTTT. Residues: CASSSRDLHTEAFF.

V gene TRBV28 combines with J gene TRBJ1-1; possible D gene TRBD1, 5 bases. Germline V gene lookup returns CDR1 MDHEN and CDR2 SYDVKM. V lost 5 bases and J 11 bases, leaving 18 bases between the germline ends. The CDR3 is 13 amino acids. The CDR3 DNA follows: TGTGCCAGCAGTCCGCCCAGGGTTGGCTGGGCTTTCTTT. Translated: CASSPPRVGWAFF.

This chain uses TRBV19 with TRBJ1-1; D is unresolved. V shed 8 bases and J shed 0 bases, with 16 bases lying between them. CDR1 is LNHDA and CDR2 is SQIVND in the germline V gene (reference sequence). CDR3 length: 15 residues. The DNA for the CDR3 is TGTGCCAGTGTTCAGGCCCCCCACATGAACACTGAAGCTTTCTTT. It specifies CASVQAPHMNTEAFF.

The CDR3: CASSQHLGQGSPEQYF. CDR3 in DNA: TGTGCCAGCAGCCAACATTTAGGACAGGGCTCCCCCGAGCAGTACTTC. The chain combines TRBV14 with TRBJ2-7, with TRBD1 matching 8 bases. V shed 2 bases and J 6 bases; nucleotides not matched to a gene: 12. This CDR3 is 16 amino acids long. Germline values: CDR1 SGHDN, CDR2 FVKESK.

The chain employs TRBV2 and TRBJ2-7; the match to TRBD2 covers 8 bases. Germline-derived CDR1 and CDR2 are SNHLY and FYNNEI. V was clipped by 1 base and J by 3 bases; unmatched bases: 5. There are 15 residues in the CDR3. CDR3 loop: CASSEGLAKYYEQYF. The CDR3 bases are TGTGCCAGCAGTGAAGGACTAGCGAAATACTACGAGCAGTACTTC.

The rearrangement uses TRBV14 and TRBJ2-7, with 8 bases fitting TRBD1. The CDR3 is 15 amino acids. Germline values: CDR1 SGHDN, CDR2 FVKESK. Trimming cost V 4 bases and J 0 bases; bases outside gene matches: 5. CDR3 loop: CASSRRQGTSYEQYF. DNA for the CDR3: TGTGCCAGCAGCCGCCGACAGGGGACCTCCTACGAGCAGTACTTC.

The chain uses TRBV4-3 and TRBJ2-3; D may be TRBD1 (6 bases). Deletions cut 1 base from V and 3 bases from J, with 11 bases between. The germline V gene encodes CDR1 LGHNA and CDR2 YSLEER. The CDR3 has 15 amino acids. Here the CDR3 reads CASSQASGQTDTQYF. Here the CDR3 DNA reads TGCGCCAGCAGCCAAGCTTCGGGACAAACAGATACGCAGTATTTT.

This rearrangement joins TRBV11-2 to TRBJ2-1; D is uncertain. CDR1 and CDR2 from the germline V gene are SGHAT and FQNNGV. This CDR3 has 17 residues. The V end lost 1 base, the J end lost 2 bases, and 15 bases lay between the germline ends. CDR3 sequence reads: CASSLGRGDLPYNEQFF. DNA of the CDR3: TGTGCCAGCAGCTTAGGGAGAGGTGATTTACCCTACAATGAGCAGTTCTTC.

The V gene is TRBV18, the J gene TRBJ2-7, with no clear D. The CDR3 runs to 14 residues. Germline V lookup: CDR1 KGHSH, CDR2 LQKENI. V lost 0 bases and J lost 3, with 9 bases in between. For the CDR3, the DNA is TGTGCCAGCTCACCACCTCTTCGCTACTACGAGCAGTACTTC. It yields the protein CASSPPLRYYEQYF.

This chain uses TRBV4-3 with TRBJ2-1; a weak D match, TRBD2 (5 bases). CDR1 and CDR2 from the germline V gene are LGHNA and YSLEER. The CDR3 consists of 14 residues. Trimming removed 0 bases from V and 6 bases from J, with 9 bases in between. The CDR3 here is CASSQERTFNEQFF. As DNA, the CDR3 is TGCGCCAGCAGCCAAGAAAGGACTTTCAATGAGCAGTTCTTC.